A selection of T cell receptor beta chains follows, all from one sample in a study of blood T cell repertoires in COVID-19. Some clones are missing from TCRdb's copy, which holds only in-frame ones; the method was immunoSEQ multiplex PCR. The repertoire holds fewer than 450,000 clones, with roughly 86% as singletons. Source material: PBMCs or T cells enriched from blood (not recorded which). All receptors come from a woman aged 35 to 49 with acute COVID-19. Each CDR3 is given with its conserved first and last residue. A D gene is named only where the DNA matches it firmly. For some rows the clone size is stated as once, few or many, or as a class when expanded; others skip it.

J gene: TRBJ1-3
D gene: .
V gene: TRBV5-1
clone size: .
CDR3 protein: CASSSRTAGNTIYF
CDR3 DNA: TGCGCCAGCAGCTCTAGGACAGCTGGAAACACCATATATTTT

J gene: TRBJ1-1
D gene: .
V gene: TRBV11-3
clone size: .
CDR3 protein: CASSFGLKTEAFF
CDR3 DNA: TGTGCCAGCAGCTTCGGACTAAAGACTGAAGCTTTCTTT

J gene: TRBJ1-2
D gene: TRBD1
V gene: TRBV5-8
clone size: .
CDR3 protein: CASSLSLDRGSRGYTF
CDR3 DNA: TGTGCCAGCAGCTTGTCCCTGGACAGGGGGTCCAGAGGCTACACCTTC

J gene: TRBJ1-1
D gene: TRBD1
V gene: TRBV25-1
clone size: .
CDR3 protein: CASSGRTGREAFF
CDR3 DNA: TGTGCCAGCAGTGGCCGGACAGGGCGGGAAGCTTTCTTT

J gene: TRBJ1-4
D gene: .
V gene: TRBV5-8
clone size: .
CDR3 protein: CASSLTVATNEKLFF
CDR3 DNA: TGTGCCAGCAGCTTGACGGTGGCAACTAATGAAAAACTGTTTTTT

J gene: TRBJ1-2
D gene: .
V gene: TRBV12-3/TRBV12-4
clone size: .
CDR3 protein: CASSFKRNYGYTF
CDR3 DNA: TGTGCCAGCAGTTTCAAGAGAAACTATGGCTACACCTTC

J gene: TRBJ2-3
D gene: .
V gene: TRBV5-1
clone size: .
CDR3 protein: CASSLGPRSSGTDTQYF
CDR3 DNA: TGCGCCAGCAGCTTGGGGCCCCGTTCTAGCGGCACAGATACGCAGTATTTT

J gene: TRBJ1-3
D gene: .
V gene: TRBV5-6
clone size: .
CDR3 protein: CASSLVGRGPMTGNTIYF
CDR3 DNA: TGTGCCAGCAGCTTGGTCGGCAGGGGCCCTATGACGGGAAACACCATATATTTT

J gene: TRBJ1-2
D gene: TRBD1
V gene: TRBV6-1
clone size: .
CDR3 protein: CASSSTGSYGYTF
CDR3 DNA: TGTGCCAGCAGTTCGACAGGGAGTTATGGCTACACCTTC

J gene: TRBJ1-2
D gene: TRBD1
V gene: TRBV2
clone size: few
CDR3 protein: CASSGNKDRDYGYTF
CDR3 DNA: TGTGCCAGCAGTGGCAATAAAGACAGGGACTATGGCTACACCTTC

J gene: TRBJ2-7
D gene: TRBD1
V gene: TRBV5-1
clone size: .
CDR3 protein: CASSATGGNEQYF
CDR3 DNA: TGCGCCAGCAGCGCCACAGGGGGTAACGAGCAGTACTTC

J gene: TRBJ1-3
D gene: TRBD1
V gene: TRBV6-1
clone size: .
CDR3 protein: CASSDGTGLGNTIYF
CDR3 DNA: TGTGCCAGCAGTGACGGGACAGGGTTAGGAAACACCATATATTTT

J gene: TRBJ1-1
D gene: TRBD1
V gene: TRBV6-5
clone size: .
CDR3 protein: CASSVTYRGTEAFF
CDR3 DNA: TGTGCCAGCTCTGTTACCTACAGGGGGACTGAAGCTTTCTTT

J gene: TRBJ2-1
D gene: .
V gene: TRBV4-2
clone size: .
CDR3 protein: CASSQGTENNEQFF
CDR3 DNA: TGTGCCAGCAGCCAAGGGACAGAAAACAATGAGCAGTTCTTC

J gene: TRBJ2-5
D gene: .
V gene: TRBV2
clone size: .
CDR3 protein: CATQRLVETQYF
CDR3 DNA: TGTGCCACTCAGAGGCTTGTGGAGACCCAGTACTTC

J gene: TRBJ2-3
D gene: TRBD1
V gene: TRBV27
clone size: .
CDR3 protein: CASRQPGTGGADTQYF
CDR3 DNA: TGTGCCAGCCGACAACCCGGGACAGGGGGCGCAGATACGCAGTATTTT

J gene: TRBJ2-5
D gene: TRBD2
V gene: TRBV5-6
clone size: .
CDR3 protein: CASSQALAGGWETQYF
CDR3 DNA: TGTGCCAGCAGCCAAGCCCTAGCGGGGGGGTGGGAGACCCAGTACTTC

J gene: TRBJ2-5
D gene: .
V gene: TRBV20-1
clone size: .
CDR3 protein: CSASGARETQYF
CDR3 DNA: TGCAGTGCTAGTGGGGCCCGGGAGACCCAGTACTTC

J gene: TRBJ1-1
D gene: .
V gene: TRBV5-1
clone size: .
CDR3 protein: CASSLGSSYTEAFF
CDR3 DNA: TGCGCCAGCAGCTTGGGGTCAAGCTACACTGAAGCTTTCTTT

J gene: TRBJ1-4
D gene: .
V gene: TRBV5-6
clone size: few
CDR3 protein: CASSLAGNEKLFF
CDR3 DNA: TGTGCCAGCAGCTTGGCGGGGAATGAAAAACTGTTTTTT

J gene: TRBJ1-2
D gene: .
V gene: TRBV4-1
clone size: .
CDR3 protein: CASSHPDSTNFGGYTF
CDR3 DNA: TGCGCCAGCAGCCACCCGGACAGTACGAATTTTGGTGGCTACACCTTC

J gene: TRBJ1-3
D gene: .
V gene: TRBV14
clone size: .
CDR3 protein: CASKTNSGNTIYF
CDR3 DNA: TGTGCCAGCAAGACAAACTCTGGAAACACCATATATTTT

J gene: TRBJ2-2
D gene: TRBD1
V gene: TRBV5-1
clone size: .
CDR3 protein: CASSWDRAGELFF
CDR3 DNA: TGCGCCAGCAGCTGGGACAGGGCCGGGGAGCTGTTTTTT

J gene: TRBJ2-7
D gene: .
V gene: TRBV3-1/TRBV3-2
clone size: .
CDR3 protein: CASSQVSRGGEQYF
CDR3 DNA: TGTGCCAGCAGCCAAGTTTCGCGGGGCGGGGAGCAGTACTTC

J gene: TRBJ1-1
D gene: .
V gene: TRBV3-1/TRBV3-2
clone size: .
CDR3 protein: CASSLGQRQAFF
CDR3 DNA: TGTGCCAGCAGCCTTGGACAGCGTCAAGCTTTCTTT

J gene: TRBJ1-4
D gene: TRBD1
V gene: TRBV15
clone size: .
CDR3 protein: CATSRATGSNEKLFF
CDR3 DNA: TGTGCCACCAGCAGAGCGACAGGGTCTAATGAAAAACTGTTTTTT

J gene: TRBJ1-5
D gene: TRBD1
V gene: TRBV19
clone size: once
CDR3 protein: CASNPRTGALYSNQPQHF
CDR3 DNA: TGTGCCAGTAACCCCAGGACAGGGGCCCTTTATAGCAATCAGCCCCAGCATTTT

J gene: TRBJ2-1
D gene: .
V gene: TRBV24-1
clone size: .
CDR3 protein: CATSDSIKQFF
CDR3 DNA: TGTGCCACCAGTGATTCTATTAAGCAGTTCTTC

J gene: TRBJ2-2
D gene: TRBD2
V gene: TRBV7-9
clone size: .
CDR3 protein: CASSLFELLAGTGELFF
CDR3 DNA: TGTGCCAGCAGCCTCTTCGAGTTACTAGCGGGGACCGGGGAGCTGTTTTTT

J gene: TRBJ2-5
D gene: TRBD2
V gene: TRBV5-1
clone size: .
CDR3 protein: CASSLGLAGVGQETQYF
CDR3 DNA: TGCGCCAGCAGCTTGGGGCTAGCGGGGGTAGGTCAAGAGACCCAGTACTTC

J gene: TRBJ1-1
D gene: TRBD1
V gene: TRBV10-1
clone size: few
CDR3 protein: CASSPGQGFLLEAFF
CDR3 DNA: TGCGCCAGCAGCCCGGGACAGGGGTTCCTATTAGAAGCTTTCTTT

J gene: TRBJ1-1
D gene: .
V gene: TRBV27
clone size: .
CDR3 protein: CASSLDGSGFRNTEAFF
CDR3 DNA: TGTGCCAGCAGTTTAGACGGGTCAGGGTTTCGGAACACTGAAGCTTTCTTT

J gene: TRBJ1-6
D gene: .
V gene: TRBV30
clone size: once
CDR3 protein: CAWSAPGTYNSPLHF
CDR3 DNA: TGTGCCTGGAGTGCCCCAGGGACCTATAATTCACCCCTCCACTTT

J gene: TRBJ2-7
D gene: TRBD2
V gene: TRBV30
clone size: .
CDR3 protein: CAWSVPRGGLISYEQYF
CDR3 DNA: TGTGCCTGGAGTGTACCCCGGGGGGGTCTAATCTCCTACGAGCAGTACTTC

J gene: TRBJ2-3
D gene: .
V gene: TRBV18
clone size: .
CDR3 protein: CASSWGRGGTDTQYF
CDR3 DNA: TGTGCCAGCTCATGGGGTCGGGGTGGCACAGATACGCAGTATTTT

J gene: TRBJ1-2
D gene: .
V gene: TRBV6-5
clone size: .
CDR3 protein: CASSYSPLQEVGYTF
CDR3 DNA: TGTGCCAGCAGTTACTCCCCCCTTCAGGAAGTCGGCTACACCTTC

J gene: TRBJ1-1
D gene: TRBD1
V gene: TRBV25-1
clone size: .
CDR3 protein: CANSLSKNRGLRAFF
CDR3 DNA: TGTGCCAACTCCCTTTCTAAGAACAGGGGGCTTAGGGCTTTCTTT

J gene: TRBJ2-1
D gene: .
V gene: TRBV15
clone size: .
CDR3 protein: CATSARRDISYNEQFF
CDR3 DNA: TGTGCCACCAGCGCCCGTAGGGACATCTCCTACAATGAGCAGTTCTTC